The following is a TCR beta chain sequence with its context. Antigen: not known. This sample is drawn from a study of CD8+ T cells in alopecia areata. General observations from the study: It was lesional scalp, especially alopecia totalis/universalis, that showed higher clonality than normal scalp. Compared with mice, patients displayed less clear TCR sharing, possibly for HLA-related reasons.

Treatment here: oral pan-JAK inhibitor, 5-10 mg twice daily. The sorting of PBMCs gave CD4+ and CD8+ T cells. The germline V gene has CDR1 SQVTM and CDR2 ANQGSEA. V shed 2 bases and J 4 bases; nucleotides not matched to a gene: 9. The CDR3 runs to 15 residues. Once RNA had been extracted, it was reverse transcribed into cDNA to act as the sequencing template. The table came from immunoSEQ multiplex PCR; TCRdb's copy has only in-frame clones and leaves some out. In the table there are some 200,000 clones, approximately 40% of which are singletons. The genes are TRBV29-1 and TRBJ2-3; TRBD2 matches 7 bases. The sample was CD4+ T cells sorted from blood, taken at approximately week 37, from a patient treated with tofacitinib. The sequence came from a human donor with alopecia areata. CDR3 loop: CSVERGGSPPDTQYF. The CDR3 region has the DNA TGCAGCGTTGAAAGGGGCGGGAGTCCCCCAGATACGCAGTATTTT.